This T cell receptor beta chain was profiled in a study of T cell responses to AZD1222 COVID-19 vaccine. The V gene end was trimmed by 4 bases and the J gene end by 9 bases; junction bases not matched to a gene: 17. Germline V CDR1 and CDR2: SGHDT, YYEEEE. This CDR3 spans 18 amino acids. TCRdb's copy holds only in-frame clones and misses some; the assay was immunoSEQ multiplex PCR. The sample has about 70,000 clones, roughly 86% seen once; the top ten hold 5%. The sequences come from peripheral blood, collected on day 0 of MenACWY control vaccination. This clonotype originated in an adult in good health. This chain joins TRBV5-6 and TRBJ1-6; 9 positions match TRBD1. The CDR3 sequence: CASSISPGTGSLFSPLHF. Written as DNA, the CDR3 is TGTGCCAGCAGCATTAGCCCCGGGACAGGGAGTTTATTTTCACCCCTCCACTTT.